The 29 T cell receptor beta chains below were found in one sample sequenced in a study of blood T cells in healthy people across ages. Next came a second PCR, run for about 6 to 12 cycles, which used a sample-barcoded 5' primer along with a J-beta primer mix. TCRdb re-called the 5' RACE reads with MiXCR, one entry per CDR3 protein. The data hold some 760,000 distinct CDR3 sequences, with roughly 25% observed a single time. This sample was also put to use in a study of T cells of mothers and their children.

Sequencing was carried out using blood. The origin of the receptors is a boy aged 5 to 17 in good health.

V usage is TRBV7-2 and J usage is TRBJ1-4; no clear D. V was trimmed by 1 base and J by 15 bases, leaving 18 bases between them. Germline CDR1 and CDR2: SGHTA and FQGNSA. CDR3 length equals 14 residues. CDR3 DNA: TGTGCCAGCAGCTTAGTGTCAAAGGACGGAGACTTGTTTTTT. This codes for CASSLVSKDGDLFF. The whole variable domain, filled in from reference TRBV7-2 and TRBJ1-4, reads GAGVSQSPSNKVTEKGKDVELRCDPISGHTALYWYRQSLGQGLEFLIYFQGNSAPDKSGLPSDRFSAERTGGSVSTLTIQRTQQEDSAVYLCASSLVSKDGDLFFGSGTQLSVL.

This clonotype was seen only a few times. The rearrangement uses TRBV28 and TRBJ2-7; no firm D call. The CDR3 consists of 15 residues. V lost 3 bases and J 6 bases, leaving 18 bases between the germline ends. CDR1 is MDHEN and CDR2 is SYDVKM in the germline V gene. CDR3 loop: CASSLSMSPHSEQYF. The CDR3 DNA sequence: TGTGCCAGCAGTTTGAGTATGTCCCCGCACTCCGAGCAGTACTTC.

This clonotype has only a few counts. V gene TRBV6-2 or TRBV6-3 combines with J gene TRBJ2-7, with 7 bases lining up with TRBD1. V lost 6 bases and J lost 2; bases outside the gene matches: 10. The germline V gene has CDR1 MNHEY and CDR2 SVGEGT. This CDR3 region has 15 residues. CDR3 coding DNA: TGTGCCAGCAGCTACGAAAAACAGGGGCCCTACGAGCAGTACTTC. It codes for CASSYEKQGPYEQYF.

This chain links TRBV28 with TRBJ1-6, with a tentative D call TRBD1 (6 bases). CDR3 length: 13 amino acids. Per the germline V gene, CDR1 is MDHEN and CDR2 is SYDVKM. V gave up 6 bases and J gave up 10 bases, with 13 bases separating them. The CDR3 sequence: CASRGRGGSPLHF. For the CDR3, the DNA is TGTGCCAGCAGGGGCAGGGGAGGGTCACCCCTCCACTTT. Together with reference TRBV28 and TRBJ1-6, the CDR3 gives the full variable domain: DVKVTQSSRYLVKRTGEKVFLECVQDMDHENMFWYRQDPGLGLRLIYFSYDVKMKEKGDIPEGYSVSREKKERFSLILESASTNQTSMYLCASRGRGGSPLHFGNGTRLTVT.

This clonotype was observed a few times. The chain carries TRBV6-6 and TRBJ2-4; no clear D. Germline V CDR1 and CDR2: MNHNY, SVGAGI (reference sequence). This CDR3 spans 15 amino acids. The V and J ends lost 8 bases and 0 bases respectively, with 14 bases between them. DNA of the CDR3: TGTGCCAGCCAATCCTTTTCGTCAGCCAAAAACATTCAGTACTTC. Its protein product is CASQSFSSAKNIQYF.

The table lists this clonotype with a count of one. The chain uses TRBV5-1 and TRBJ2-1, with no clear D. Looked up from germline, CDR1 is SGHRS and CDR2 is YFSETQ. The CDR3 extends over 13 amino acids. CDR3 region: CASSGPNNNEQFF. The CDR3, as DNA: TGCGCTTCGTCGGGCCCAAACAACAATGAGCAGTTCTTC.

CDR3 residues: CSAQDRGHTGELFF. The CDR3 nucleotides are TGCAGTGCCCAGGACAGGGGGCACACCGGGGAGCTGTTTTTT. The chain combines TRBV20-1 with TRBJ2-2; 11 bases agree with TRBD1. The CDR3 has 14 residues. Germline CDR1 is DFQATT and CDR2 is SNEGSKA (reference sequence). Losses at the gene ends were 6 bases for V and 3 bases for J; bases not matched to a gene: 3.

This clonotype has more than one count but fewer than ten. This sequence joins TRBV5-5 and TRBJ1-1; D gene ambiguous. Trimming took 4 bases from V and 0 from J, leaving 16 bases between them. CDR1 and CDR2 (germline): SGHKS, YYEKEE (reference sequence). This CDR3 contains 16 residues. The CDR3 reads CASSDYPGLMNTEAFF. CDR3 DNA sequence: TGTGCCAGCAGCGATTATCCGGGCCTCATGAACACTGAAGCTTTCTTT.

The table lists this clonotype with many counts. The CDR3 loop is CSARDAAGVYNEQFF. DNA for the CDR3: TGCAGTGCTAGAGACGCAGCGGGGGTTTACAATGAGCAGTTCTTC. This chain joins TRBV20-1 and TRBJ2-1; 8 positions agree with TRBD2. The CDR3 totals 15 residues. The V segment lost 0 bases and the J segment 4 bases; nucleotides outside the gene matches: 5. Germline V gene data show CDR1 as DFQATT and CDR2 as SNEGSKA (reference sequence).

This clonotype was detected only a few times. The chain carries TRBV7-9 and TRBJ2-1, with D perhaps being TRBD1 or TRBD2 (5 bases each). Per germline, CDR1 SEHNR and CDR2 FQNEAQ (reference sequence). The CDR3 length is 14 residues. Trimming shortened V by 5 bases and J by 6 bases, and 14 bases separated the two germline ends. The CDR3 here is CASSASWGFNEQFF. DNA of the CDR3: TGTGCCAGCAGCGCTTCATGGGGGTTCAATGAGCAGTTCTTC.

The CDR3 DNA follows: TGTGCCAGCAGTGAATATTGGCAACAGGGTCAGGGCTACACCTTC. It specifies CASSEYWQQGQGYTF. This rearrangement joins TRBV25-1 to TRBJ1-2, with a tentative D call TRBD1 (6 bases). The CDR3 extends over 15 amino acids. Germline CDR1 MGHDK, CDR2 SYGVNS. Trimming stripped 0 bases from V and 8 bases from J, with 16 bases between.

J is TRBJ2-1 and V is TRBV12-3 or TRBV12-4; D gene ambiguous. The J call may be incorrect, as the DNA end agrees better with TRBJ2-7. This CDR3 is built from 12 residues. The CDR3 nucleotides are TGTGCCAGCAGTCCCTCACTCTACGAGCAGTACTTC. Amino acid sequence: CASSPSLYEQYF.

This clonotype was recorded at least ten times. The chain carries TRBV4-1 and TRBJ2-7; D is ambiguous. From germline, CDR1 is MGHRA and CDR2 YSYEKL. CDR3 size: 13 residues. V lost 1 base, J lost 2 bases, and 6 bases lay in between. CDR3 DNA: TGCGCCAGCAGCCAAGGACCGACCTACGAGCAGTACTTC. Translated: CASSQGPTYEQYF.

Here the CDR3 DNA reads TGTGCCAGCAGCTATCTTGAGTCCAGGGGGCTGGACAATGAGCAGTTCTTC. It yields the protein CASSYLESRGLDNEQFF. The rearrangement uses TRBV7-3 and TRBJ2-1; 8 bases are a match to TRBD1. The J segment lost 5 bases and the V segment lost 4 bases, leaving 13 bases of the junction unmatched. Per the germline V gene, CDR1 is SGHTA and CDR2 is FQGTGA. The CDR3 covers 17 residues.

The rearrangement uses TRBV21-1 and TRBJ2-3; TRBD1 is the table's D call and was not checked against the DNA. TRBV21-1 is marked as a pseudogene. The CDR3 runs to 17 residues. CDR3 in DNA: TGTGCCAGCCGCGGGGCGCGGGGGAGAGGCGTGCGAAATACGCAGTATTTT. This encodes CASRGARGRGVRNTQYF.

This clonotype was counted a few times. CDR3 in amino acids: CSVKRAKGAGEQYF. DNA for the CDR3: TGCAGCGTGAAAAGGGCCAAGGGAGCAGGGGAGCAGTACTTC. This chain joins TRBV29-1 and TRBJ2-5; D possibly corresponds to TRBD1 (6 bases). This CDR3 is 14 amino acids long. Germline CDR1 and CDR2: SQVTM and ANQGSEA. Trimming left V 6 bases short and J 11 bases short, with 25 bases between.

The chain combines TRBV9 with TRBJ2-7, with D tentatively TRBD1 or TRBD2 (5 bases each). Deletions cut 0 bases from V and 7 bases from J, with 8 bases between. Germline loops: CDR1 SGDLS, CDR2 YYNGEE. CDR3 length equals 12 residues. The CDR3 is CASSVVEGEQYF. DNA for the CDR3: TGTGCCAGCAGCGTAGTTGAGGGGGAGCAGTACTTC.

V gene TRBV15 combines with J gene TRBJ2-3; D may match TRBD1 or TRBD2 (5 bases each). The CDR3 totals 14 residues. Germline V gene lookup returns CDR1 LNHNV and CDR2 YYDKDF (reference sequence). The V end was cut by 3 bases, the J end by 6 bases, with 13 bases between. CDR3 DNA: TGTGCCACCAGCAGGGATGGGGGATCGGATACGCAGTATTTT. This gives the protein CATSRDGGSDTQYF.

Comments on this clonotype: Sequence at one end of the junction differs from germline and may be a read error. The V call is TRBV10-3, the J call TRBJ2-3; 7 bases are a match to TRBD2. From germline, CDR1 is ENHRY and CDR2 SYGVKD. CDR3 size: 14 residues. CDR3 DNA: TGTGCCATCAGTGAGTCGCGGGGGTCAGATACGCGGTATTTT. As protein: CAISESRGSDTRYF.

The chain combines TRBV27 with TRBJ2-2; perhaps TRBD2 as D (6 bases). The V and J ends lost 5 bases and 3 bases respectively, with 13 bases between them. Germline CDR1 is MNHEY and CDR2 is SMNVEV (reference sequence). The CDR3 contains 15 residues. As DNA, the CDR3 is TGTGCCAGCAGTCTGACTAGTTACGACACCGGGGAGCTGTTTTTT. It is translated as CASSLTSYDTGELFF.

This clonotype has just a few counts. V usage is TRBV7-8 and J usage is TRBJ1-5; no reliable D call. CDR1 and CDR2 from the germline V gene are SGHVS and FQNEAQ. Trimming left V 5 bases short and J 2 bases short, with 16 bases between. This CDR3 has 16 amino acids. Here the CDR3 DNA reads TGTGCCAGCAGCGAACGAGGGTTCGGAGGCAATCAGCCCCAGCATTTT. This codes for CASSERGFGGNQPQHF. The entire variable domain, with the rest obtained from reference TRBV7-8 and TRBJ1-5, is as follows: GAGVSQSPRYKVAKRGQDVALRCDPISGHVSLFWYQQALGQGPEFLTYFQNEAQLDKSGLPSDRFFAERPEGSVSTLKIQRTQQEDSAVYLCASSERGFGGNQPQHFGDGTRLSIL.

J is TRBJ1-5 and V is TRBV7-9; maybe TRBD1 (6 bases). V was cut by 5 bases and J by 5 bases, with 13 bases left in between. The CDR3 has 14 residues. In germline, CDR1 is SEHNR, CDR2 FQNEAQ (reference sequence). CDR3 amino acids: CASSPQGNYQPQHF. The DNA of the CDR3 is TGTGCCAGCAGCCCACAGGGAAACTATCAGCCCCAGCATTTT. The full variable domain, with the rest looked up from reference TRBV7-9 and TRBJ1-5, is DTGVSQNPRHKITKRGQNVTFRCDPISEHNRLYWYRQTLGQGPEFLTYFQNEAQLEKSRLLSDRFSAERPKGSFSTLEIQRTEQGDSAMYLCASSPQGNYQPQHFGDGTRLSIL.

This clonotype showed up just a few times. The CDR3 region has the DNA TGTGCCAGCACGCTAGCGGGAGCTGGGGCCAACGTCCTGACTTTC. Residues: CASTLAGAGANVLTF. The chain combines TRBV3-1 with TRBJ2-6; 10 nucleotides agree with TRBD2. Germline V CDR1 and CDR2: LGHDT, YNNKEL (reference sequence). The CDR3 is made up of 15 amino acids. Trimming at V came to 7 bases and at J to 2 bases, leaving 2 bases not matched to a gene.

A note on this clonotype: One junction end disagrees with the germline gene, perhaps due to a read error. This chain uses TRBV2 with TRBJ2-5; 8 bases agree with TRBD1. The DNA end is a closer match to TRBJ2-1, so the J assignment may be wrong. Per the germline V gene, CDR1 is SNHLY and CDR2 is FYNNEI. The CDR3 is made up of 13 amino acids. CDR3: CAGSRQGRVEQFF. CDR3 sequence (DNA): TGTGCCGGCAGTAGACAGGGGCGGGTTGAGCAGTTCTTC.

This clonotype was seen a handful of times. The chain couples TRBV12-3 or TRBV12-4 to TRBJ2-3; no firm D call. The CDR3 loop spans 14 amino acids. V was cut by 4 bases and J by 10 bases, with 18 bases left in between. This chain's CDR3 is CASSSSMSSGAQYF. Written as DNA, the CDR3 is TGTGCCAGCAGTTCCTCAATGTCTAGTGGGGCGCAGTATTTT.

This clonotype came up a few times. The CDR3 nucleotides read TGTGCCATCAACAGTAACACCGGGGAGCTGTTTTTT. This translates into CAINSNTGELFF. The rearrangement uses TRBV10-3 and TRBJ2-2, with D unclear. Germline V gives CDR1 ENHRY, CDR2 SYGVKD. The CDR3 consists of 12 residues. Trimming stripped 7 bases from V and 2 bases from J, with 5 bases between.

This rearrangement joins TRBV10-3 to TRBJ2-7, with a weak D call TRBD1 (6 bases). The J call may be in error: the DNA end matches TRBJ2-1 better. Per germline, CDR1 ENHRY and CDR2 SYGVKD. The CDR3 runs to 13 residues. CDR3 sequence reads: CAISDWGQNEQFF. CDR3 DNA: TGTGCCATCAGTGACTGGGGGCAGAATGAGCAGTTCTTC.

The CDR3 protein is CASSRGLAEYNEQFF. The CDR3 region has the DNA TGCGCCAGCAGCCGGGGACTAGCAGAATACAATGAGCAGTTCTTC. This chain connects TRBV5-1 to TRBJ2-1, with 9 bases fitting TRBD2. This CDR3 has 15 amino acids. The V gene's germline CDR1 is SGHRS and CDR2 YFSETQ. V was pared by 4 bases and J by 4 bases, with 6 bases of the junction left unmatched.

The CDR3 here is CASGLTDIYGYTF. CDR3 nucleotide sequence: TGTGCCAGCGGCCTCACCGACATCTATGGCTACACCTTC. The rearrangement joins TRBV12-3 or TRBV12-4 to TRBJ1-2; no firm D call. This CDR3 has 13 residues. Deletions cut 8 bases from V and 4 bases from J, with 14 bases between.